This T cell receptor beta chain is from a study of cytomegalovirus exposure and HLA in healthy donors. As for the study in general: Both the roughly 120 validation repertoires and the approximately 620 first-cohort repertoires used the same platform, as reported by a later analysis.

Ten or more counts support this clone. Its antigen is still unknown. The method was immunoSEQ multiplex PCR; TCRdb's version includes in-frame clones alone and lacks a portion of them. Of roughly 260,000 clones in the sample, about 90% were seen once. The donors were members of the validation cohort, which comprised 90 to 150 subjects and was separate from the first cohort of several hundred subjects. Germline V CDR1 and CDR2: SGHVS, FQNEAQ. V gave up 5 bases and J gave up 6 bases; unmatched junction bases: 17. The CDR3 covers 17 residues. Study results and limitations: The study put 160 or so TCR beta chains on its list as cytomegalovirus-associated. High sensitivity and specificity were reportedly achieved when the classifier diagnosed cytomegalovirus status.

The clonotype originates from a woman in her late teens or twenties in good health and CMV-seronegative. Sequencing was done on a sample of PBMCs. V is TRBV7-8 and J is TRBJ2-3; 7 bases match TRBD1. In DNA, the CDR3 is TGTGCCAGCAGCAAGCTCTTAGGACAGGCCCAAGAGGATACGCAGTATTTT. This sequence encodes CASSKLLGQAQEDTQYF.